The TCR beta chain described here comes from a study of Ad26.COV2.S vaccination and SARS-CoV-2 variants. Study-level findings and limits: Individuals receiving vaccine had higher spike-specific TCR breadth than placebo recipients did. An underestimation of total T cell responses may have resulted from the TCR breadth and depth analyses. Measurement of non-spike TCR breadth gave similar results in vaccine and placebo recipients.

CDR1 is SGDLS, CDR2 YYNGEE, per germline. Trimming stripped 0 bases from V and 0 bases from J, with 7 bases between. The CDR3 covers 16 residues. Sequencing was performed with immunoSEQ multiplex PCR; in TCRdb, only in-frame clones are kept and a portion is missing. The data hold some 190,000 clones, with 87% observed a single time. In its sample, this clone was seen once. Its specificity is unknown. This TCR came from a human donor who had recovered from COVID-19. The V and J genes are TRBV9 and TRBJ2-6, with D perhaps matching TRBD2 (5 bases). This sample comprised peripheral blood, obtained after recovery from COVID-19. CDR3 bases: TGTGCCAGCAGCGTAGCGGGGTACTCTGGGGCCAACGTCCTGACTTTC. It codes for CASSVAGYSGANVLTF. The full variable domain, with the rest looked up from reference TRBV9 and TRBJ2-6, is DSGVTQTPKHLITATGQRVTLRCSPRSGDLSVYWYQQSLDQGLQFLIQYYNGEERAKGNILERFSAQQFPDLHSELNLSSLELGDSALYFCASSVAGYSGANVLTFGAGSRLTVL.